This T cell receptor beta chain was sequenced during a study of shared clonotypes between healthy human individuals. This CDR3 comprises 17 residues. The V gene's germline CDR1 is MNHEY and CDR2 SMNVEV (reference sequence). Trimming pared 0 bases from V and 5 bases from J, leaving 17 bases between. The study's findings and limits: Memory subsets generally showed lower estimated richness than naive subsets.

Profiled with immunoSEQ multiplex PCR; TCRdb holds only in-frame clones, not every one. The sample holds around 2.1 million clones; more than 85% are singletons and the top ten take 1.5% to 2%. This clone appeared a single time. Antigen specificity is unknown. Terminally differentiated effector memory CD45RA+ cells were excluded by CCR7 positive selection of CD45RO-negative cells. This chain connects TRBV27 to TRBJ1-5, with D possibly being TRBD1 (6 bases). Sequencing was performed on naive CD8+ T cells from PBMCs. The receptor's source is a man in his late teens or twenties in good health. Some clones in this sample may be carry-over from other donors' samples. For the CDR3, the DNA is TGTGCCAGCAGTTTATCTCGTTTAGGACAGATTGATCAGCCCCAGCATTTT. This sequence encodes CASSLSRLGQIDQPQHF.